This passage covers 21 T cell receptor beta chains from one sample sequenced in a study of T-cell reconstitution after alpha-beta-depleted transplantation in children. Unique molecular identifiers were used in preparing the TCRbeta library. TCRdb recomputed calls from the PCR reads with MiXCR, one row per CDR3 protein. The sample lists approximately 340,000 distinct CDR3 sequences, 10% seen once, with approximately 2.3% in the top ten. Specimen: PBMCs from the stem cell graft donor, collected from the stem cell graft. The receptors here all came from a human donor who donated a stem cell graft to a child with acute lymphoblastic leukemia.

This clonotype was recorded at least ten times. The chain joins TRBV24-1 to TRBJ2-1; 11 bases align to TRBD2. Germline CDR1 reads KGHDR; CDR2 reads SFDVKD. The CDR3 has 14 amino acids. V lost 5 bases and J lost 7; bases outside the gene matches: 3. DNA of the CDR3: TGTGCCACCAGTGGACTAGCGGGATCAAATGAGCAGTTCTTC. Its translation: CATSGLAGSNEQFF.

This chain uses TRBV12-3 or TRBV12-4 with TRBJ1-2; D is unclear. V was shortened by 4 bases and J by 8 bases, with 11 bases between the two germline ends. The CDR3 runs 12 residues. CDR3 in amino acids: CASSSSTGGYTF. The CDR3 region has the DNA TGTGCCAGCAGTTCGTCAACGGGGGGCTACACCTTC.

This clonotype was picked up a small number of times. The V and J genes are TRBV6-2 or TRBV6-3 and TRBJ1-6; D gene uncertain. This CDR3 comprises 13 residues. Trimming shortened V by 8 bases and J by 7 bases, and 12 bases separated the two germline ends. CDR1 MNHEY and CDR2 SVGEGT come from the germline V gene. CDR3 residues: CASDRGENSPLHF. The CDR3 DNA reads TGTGCCAGCGATCGCGGAGAGAATTCACCCCTCCACTTT.

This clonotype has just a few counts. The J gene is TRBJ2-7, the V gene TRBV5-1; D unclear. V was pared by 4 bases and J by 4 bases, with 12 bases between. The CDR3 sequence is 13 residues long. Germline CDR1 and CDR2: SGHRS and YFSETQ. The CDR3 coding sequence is TGCGCCAGCAGCCTACCCCAGAGGTACGAGCAGTACTTC. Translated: CASSLPQRYEQYF.

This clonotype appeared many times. As DNA, the CDR3 is TGTGCCAGCAGCTCCCTTCCGGGAAGGAACACCGGGGAGCTGTTTTTT. Protein product: CASSSLPGRNTGELFF. The V and J genes are TRBV7-2 and TRBJ2-2; a weak D match, TRBD2 (5 bases). In germline, CDR1 is SGHTA, CDR2 FQGNSA. This CDR3 is built from 16 residues. Trimming removed 4 bases at V and 1 base at J, with 13 bases between.

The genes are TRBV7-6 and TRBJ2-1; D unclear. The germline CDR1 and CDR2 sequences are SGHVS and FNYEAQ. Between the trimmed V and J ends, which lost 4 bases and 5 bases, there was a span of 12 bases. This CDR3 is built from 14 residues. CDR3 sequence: CASSSLPLDNEQFF. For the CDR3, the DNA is TGTGCCAGCAGCTCGTTGCCCTTAGACAATGAGCAGTTCTTC.

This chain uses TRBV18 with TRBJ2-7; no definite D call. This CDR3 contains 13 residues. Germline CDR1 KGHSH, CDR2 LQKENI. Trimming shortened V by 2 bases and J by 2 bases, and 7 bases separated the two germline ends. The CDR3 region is CASSPGIAYEQYF. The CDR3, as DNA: TGTGCCAGCTCACCAGGGATTGCCTACGAGCAGTACTTC.

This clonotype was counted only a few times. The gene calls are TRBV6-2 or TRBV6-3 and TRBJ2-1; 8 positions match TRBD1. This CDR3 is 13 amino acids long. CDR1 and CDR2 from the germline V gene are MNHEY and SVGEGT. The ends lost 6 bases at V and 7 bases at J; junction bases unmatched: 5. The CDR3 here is CASSRTGINEQFF. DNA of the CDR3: TGTGCCAGCAGCCGGACAGGGATAAATGAGCAGTTCTTC.

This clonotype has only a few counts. The CDR3 nucleotides read TGCGCCAGCAGCTTGGAACAGCTTTACAATGAGCAGTTCTTC. Translation: CASSLEQLYNEQFF. The rearrangement uses TRBV5-1 and TRBJ2-1; no clear D gene. Germline loops: CDR1 SGHRS, CDR2 YFSETQ. The CDR3 covers 14 residues. Trimming stripped 0 bases from V and 4 bases from J, with 8 bases between.

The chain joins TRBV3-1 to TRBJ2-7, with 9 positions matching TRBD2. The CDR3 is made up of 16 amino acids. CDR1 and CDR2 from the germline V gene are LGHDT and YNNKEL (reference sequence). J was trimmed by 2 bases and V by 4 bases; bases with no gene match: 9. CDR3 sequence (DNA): TGTGCCAGCAGCCCGGACAGCGGGAGGAAAGCCTACGAGCAGTACTTC. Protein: CASSPDSGRKAYEQYF.

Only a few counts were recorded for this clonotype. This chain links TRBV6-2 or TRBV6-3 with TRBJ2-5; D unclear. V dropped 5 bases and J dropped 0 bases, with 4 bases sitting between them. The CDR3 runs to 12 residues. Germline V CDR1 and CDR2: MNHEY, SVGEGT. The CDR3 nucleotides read TGTGCCAGCAGTGACAACCAAGAGACCCAGTACTTC. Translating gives CASSDNQETQYF.

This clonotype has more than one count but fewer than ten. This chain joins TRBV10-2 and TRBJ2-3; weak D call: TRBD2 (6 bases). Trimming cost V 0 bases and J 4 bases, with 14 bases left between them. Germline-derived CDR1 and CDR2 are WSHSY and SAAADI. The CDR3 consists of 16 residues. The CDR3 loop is CASSESERRRADTQYF. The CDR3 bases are TGCGCCAGCAGTGAGTCAGAGAGGAGGAGGGCAGATACGCAGTATTTT.

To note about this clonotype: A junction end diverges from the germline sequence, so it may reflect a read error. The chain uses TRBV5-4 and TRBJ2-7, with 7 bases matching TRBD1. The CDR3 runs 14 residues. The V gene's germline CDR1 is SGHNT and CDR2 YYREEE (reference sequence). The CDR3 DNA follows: TGTGCCAGCAGCTTCCGGGACAGTTCCTACAAGCAGTACTTC. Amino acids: CASSFRDSSYKQYF. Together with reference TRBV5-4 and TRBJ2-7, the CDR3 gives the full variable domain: ETGVTQSPTHLIKTRGQQVTLRCSSQSGHNTVSWYQQALGQGPQFIFQYYREEENGRGNFPPRFSGLQFPNYSSELNVNALELDDSALYLCASSFRDSSYKQYFGPGTRLTVT.

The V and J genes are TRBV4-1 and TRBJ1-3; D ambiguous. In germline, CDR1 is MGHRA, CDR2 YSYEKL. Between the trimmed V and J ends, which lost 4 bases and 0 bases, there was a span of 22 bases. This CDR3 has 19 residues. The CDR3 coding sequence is TGCGCCAGCAGCCCCATCCCGAGGCTCTCCTTAGTCTCTGGAAACACCATATATTTT. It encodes CASSPIPRLSLVSGNTIYF.

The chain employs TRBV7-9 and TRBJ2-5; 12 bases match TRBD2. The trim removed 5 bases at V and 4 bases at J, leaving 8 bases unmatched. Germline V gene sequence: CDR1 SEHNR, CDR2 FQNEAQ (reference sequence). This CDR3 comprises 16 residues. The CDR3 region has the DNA TGTGCCAGCAGCACCCGACTAGCGGGAGTGGGAGAGACCCAGTACTTC. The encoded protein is CASSTRLAGVGETQYF.

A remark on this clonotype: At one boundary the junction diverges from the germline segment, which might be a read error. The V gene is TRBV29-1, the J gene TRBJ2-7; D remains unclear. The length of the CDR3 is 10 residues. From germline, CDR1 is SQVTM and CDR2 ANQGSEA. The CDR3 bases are TGCAGCATCCTCTCCGACGAGCAGTACTTC. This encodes CSILSDEQYF.

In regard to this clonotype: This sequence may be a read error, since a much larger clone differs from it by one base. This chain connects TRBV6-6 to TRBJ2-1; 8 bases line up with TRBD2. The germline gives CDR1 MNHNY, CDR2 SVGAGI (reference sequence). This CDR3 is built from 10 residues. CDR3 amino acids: CPSGGYEQFF. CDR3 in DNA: TGTCCCAGCGGGGGTTATGAGCAGTTCTTC.

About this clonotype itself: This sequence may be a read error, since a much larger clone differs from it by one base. CDR3 protein: CASSYRDANYNAQFF. The CDR3 nucleotides read TGCGCCAGCAGCTACCGGGACGCAAACTACAATGCGCAGTTCTTC. This chain joins TRBV5-1 and TRBJ2-1; the D call may be TRBD1 or TRBD2 (5 bases each). The V gene's germline CDR1 is SGHRS and CDR2 YFSETQ. There are 15 residues in the CDR3.

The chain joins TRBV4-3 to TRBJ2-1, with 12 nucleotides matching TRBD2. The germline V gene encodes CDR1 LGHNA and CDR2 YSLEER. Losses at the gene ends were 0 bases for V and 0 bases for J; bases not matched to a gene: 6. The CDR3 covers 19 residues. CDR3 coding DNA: TGCGCCAGCAGCCAAGAGCCGGGACTAGCGGGCTACTCCTACAATGAGCAGTTCTTC. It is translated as CASSQEPGLAGYSYNEQFF.

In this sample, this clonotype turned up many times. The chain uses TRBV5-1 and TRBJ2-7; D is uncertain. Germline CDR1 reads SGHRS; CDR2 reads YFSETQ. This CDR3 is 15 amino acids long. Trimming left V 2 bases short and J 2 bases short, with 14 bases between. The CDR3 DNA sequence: TGCGCCAGCAGCTTCCCACAGATGCCCCCCTACGAGCAGTACTTC. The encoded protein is CASSFPQMPPYEQYF.

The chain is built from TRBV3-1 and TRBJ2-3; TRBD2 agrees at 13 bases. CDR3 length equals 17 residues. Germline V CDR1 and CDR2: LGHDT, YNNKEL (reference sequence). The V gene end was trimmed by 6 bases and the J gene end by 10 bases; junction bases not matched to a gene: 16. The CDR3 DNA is TGTGCCAGCAGTACCGGGACTAGCGGGATCAACCCCCCACCGCAGTATTTT. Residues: CASSTGTSGINPPPQYF.